The source of this T cell receptor (beta chain) is a study of blood T cells in healthy people across ages. This clonotype was seen ten or more times. Its antigen is not identified. Notes on the study in general: Naive T cell percentage showed a strong correlation with the diversity of TCR beta.

It was with a sample-barcoded 5' primer and a J-beta primer mix that a second PCR of about 6 to 12 cycles was run. The template-switch adaptor was a 5' adaptor with 12 random nucleotides. It tagged each cDNA molecule. TCRdb independently ran MiXCR on the 5' RACE reads; one entry per CDR3 protein. The sample gives over 500,000 distinct CDR3 sequences, approximately 52% of which show up once; approximately 13% is in the top ten. Each sample had at least 6.5 million PBMCs isolated. The TCR comes from a woman of 80 years or more in good health. The specimen was blood.

DNA of the CDR3: TGCGCCAGCAGCTTGGATCCCATTACCTACAATGAGCAGTTCTTC. It codes for CASSLDPITYNEQFF. This sequence joins TRBV5-1 and TRBJ2-1; unclear D gene. The CDR3 runs to 15 residues. Per germline, CDR1 SGHRS and CDR2 YFSETQ. Trimming left V 0 bases short and J 2 bases short, with 9 bases between.